Following are 4 T cell receptor beta chains from one sample sequenced in a study of cytomegalovirus exposure and HLA in healthy donors. A multiplex PCR was run with 60 Vbeta primers and 13 Jbeta primers. The repertoire was sequenced with immunoSEQ multiplex PCR; TCRdb's copy has only in-frame clones and lacks some. The sample contains approximately 97,000 clones, about 62% of which appear only once. The sequencing input was PBMCs. The receptor source for this set is a human donor in good health.

The gene calls are TRBV18 and TRBJ1-1; 7 bases are shared with TRBD1. The CDR3 loop spans 12 amino acids. Trimming at V came to 3 bases and at J to 11 bases, leaving 6 bases not matched to a gene. CDR1 and CDR2 from the germline V gene are KGHSH and LQKENI. CDR3 sequence: CASSPLEGQAFF. CDR3 DNA: TGTGCCAGCTCACCCTTGGAGGGACAGGCTTTCTTT.

The gene calls are TRBV30 and TRBJ2-7, with D perhaps given as TRBD1 or TRBD2 (5 bases each). This CDR3 is 12 amino acids long. Germline V gene sequence: CDR1 GTSNPN, CDR2 SVGIG (reference sequence). The V gene lost 8 bases and the J gene lost 0 bases, with 11 bases spanning the gap. The CDR3 region has the DNA TGTGCCGGGACGGCTAGCTCCTACGAGCAGTACTTC. This gives the protein CAGTASSYEQYF.

A single count supports this clone. The chain recombines TRBV13 with TRBJ2-1; D remains unclear. Deletions cut 5 bases from V and 6 bases from J, with 14 bases between. The CDR3 runs to 14 residues. Germline lookup yields CDR1 PRHDT and CDR2 FYEKMQ (reference sequence). The CDR3 here is CASSPLTPGNEQFF. As DNA, the CDR3 is TGTGCCAGCAGCCCCTTGACCCCGGGCAATGAGCAGTTCTTC.

This clone appeared a few times. The chain has TRBV4-2 and TRBJ2-1, with D unresolved. Germline V gene sequence: CDR1 LGHNA, CDR2 YNFKEQ. With 1 base removed from V and 2 bases from J, the gap between germline ends came to 12 bases. This CDR3 region has 16 residues. This CDR3 reads CASSQGPGEPYNEQFF. Written as DNA, the CDR3 is TGTGCCAGCAGCCAAGGTCCCGGAGAGCCCTACAATGAGCAGTTCTTC.